This TCR beta chain was captured in a study of early T cells in non-severe SARS-CoV-2 infection. Study-wide background: Alpha and beta chains were unpaired, from unsorted whole-blood bulk RNA. Study-wide results and limits: VDJdb matching favored anti-spike CD8 responses, missing private and CD4 specificities.

The TCR library protocol attached unique molecular identifiers to the individual cDNA molecules. TCRdb reanalysed the 5' RACE reads using MiXCR and keeps one entry per CDR3 protein. The sample yields about 80,000 distinct CDR3 sequences, 9% to 14% seen once. This clonotype appeared many times. Its antigen is still unknown. The CDR3 length is 18 residues. Between the trimmed V and J ends, which lost 3 bases and 1 base, there was a span of 19 bases. The receptor was derived from an adult who was a healthcare worker with PCR-confirmed SARS-CoV-2 infection or an uninfected control (not recorded which). The chain has TRBV12-3 or TRBV12-4 and TRBJ1-5; maybe TRBD1 (6 bases). The sample was whole blood. The CDR3 region has the DNA TGTGCCAGCAGTTTTTGGGGGGGCAGGGCCCGCAGCAATCAGCCCCAGCATTTT. Translating gives CASSFWGGRARSNQPQHF.